This record looks at one T cell receptor beta chain sequence and its context. Its antigen is unknown. Base qualities were left out, and no much larger clone turns up one base away. The time point label, read with the paper, signifies: week 23, last vaccination. Each vaccine dose was 300 ug of a 20-mer mutant IDH1 peptide in Montanide, given subcutaneously with topical imiquimod. All donors had newly diagnosed IDH1-mutant astrocytomas of WHO grade 3 or 4 that showed loss of nuclear ATRX. The samples were drawn from NOA16, a multicentre, single-arm, open-label phase I trial in Germany that tested a mutant IDH1 peptide vaccine in humans for the first time. Genomic DNA for TCRB sequencing was extracted from EDTA blood using the DNeasy Blood and Tissue Kit. The sample comes from a study of a mutant IDH1 vaccine in newly diagnosed glioma (dated by TCRdb to the early 2020s). For the study in its entirety: Patients were given eight vaccinations, in weeks 1, 3, 5, 7, 11, 15, 19 and 23, which matched visits V03 through V10. Vaccination started 4-6 weeks after radiotherapy alone, or was given together with temozolomide cycles in the groups whose treatment included chemotherapy. The approximately 33 treated patients were around 62% male and 37.5% female, with a mean age of 40.4 years. Before enrollment, patients had received standard therapy of radiotherapy alone, temozolomide alone, or radiochemotherapy with temozolomide; most received the combination. Six visits were used for peripheral blood collection: V03 (baseline), V05, V07, V10, V12 and V13. For exploratory analyses, longitudinal TCRB deep sequencing was carried out in about two dozen treated patients wherever samples were available. What the study reported, not specific to this receptor: The authors noted that analyses of patient blood samples could not be reproduced because of sample limitations. Changes in the top peripheral T cell clonotypes picked up by TCRB sequencing did not appear to be linked to pseudoprogression. Immune responses induced by the vaccine were seen in roughly 92% of patients across multiple MHC alleles. Availability determined which PBMC samples were chosen for TCRB deep sequencing.

CDR1 and CDR2 are drawn from the germline V gene: WSHSY, SAAADI. From cysteine to phenylalanine, the CDR3 is 16 amino acids long. The kept DNA is CDR3 alone, 48 bases in frame from the first base. V gives up 1 base and J gives up 3 bases, and the segment between their germline ends measures 13 bases. The library was produced with the immunoSEQ multiplex PCR assay. Rearranged TCR beta chain sequences were amplified with the hsTCRB Kit following the manufacturer's protocol. Sequencing of TCRB libraries was carried out on an Illumina MiSeq. Per the source publication's procedure: The proprietary platform of the kit vendor was used for demultiplexing, trimming and gene mapping. This is the immuneACCESS table as TCRdb keeps it, with only in-frame sequences that have V and J called. A part of the clones is gone; compared with another copy, unresolved V genes explain less than half, and the rest is unexplained. V, J and clone size are taken as reported in that table, and D and trimming were inferred from the DNA itself. The sample profile shows 65,000 or so clones; 70% to 90% of them were found once. 3.5% to 4.5% of the sample is taken by the ten largest.

Specimen: PBMCs, collected from a glioma patient whose treatment included an IDH1 peptide vaccine. The chain links TRBV10-2 with TRBJ1-5; the D gene cannot be resolved reliably. The sequence was obtained from a man aged 25-45 years with glioma. The CDR3 amino acid sequence is: CASSEYRVPTNQPQHF. In nucleotides, the sequence is TGCGCCAGCAGTGAGTACCGGGTCCCCACCAATCAGCCCCAGCATTTT.